This T cell receptor beta chain was identified in a study of control samples from healthy donors and cancer patients. This CDR3 comprises 15 residues. Trimming took 0 bases from V and 6 from J, leaving 13 bases between them. Germline assignment: CDR1 LGHNA and CDR2 YSLEER. The repertoire was sequenced with immunoSEQ multiplex PCR; TCRdb's copy has only in-frame clones and lacks some. The sample has tens of thousands of clones, around 90% seen once. This chain uses TRBV4-3 with TRBJ2-3; D gene ambiguous. Sequencing used PBMCs. The sequence derives from a man in his sixties with head and neck cancer. The CDR3, as DNA: TGCGCCAGCAGCCAAGAAACTCGGCGCTCGGATACGCAGTATTTT. Protein product: CASSQETRRSDTQYF.